The subject of this entry is one T cell receptor beta chain. Its antigen is undetermined. Repertoires were generated with immunoSEQ multiplex PCR, while TCRdb's copy carries only in-frame clones and drops some. The table has tens of thousands of clones, about nine tenths seen once. The donors were in the approximately 120-subject validation cohort; that cohort was separate from the roughly 700-subject first cohort. The sample belongs to a study of cytomegalovirus exposure and HLA in healthy donors. Losses at the gene ends were 1 base for V and 6 bases for J; bases not matched to a gene: 4. From germline, CDR1 is SGHTA and CDR2 FQGNSA. The CDR3 covers 15 residues. General study findings and limits: Rarity marked most TCR sequences, yet some public TCRs occurred in many donors.

The chain has TRBV7-2 and TRBJ2-1, with TRBD2 matching over 9 bases. This sequence was found in a man in his late teens or twenties in good health and CMV-seronegative. The sample consisted of PBMCs. CDR3 DNA: TGTGCCAGCAGCTTAGAACTAGCGGGTAGCAATGAGCAGTTCTTC. Protein product: CASSLELAGSNEQFF.